The 8 T cell receptor beta chains in this list originate from one sample, sequenced in a study of human CD8 memory T cell subsets. A UMI-labeled 5' RACE approach was the method that produced the TCR beta libraries. TCRdb processed the 5' RACE reads again and assigns one entry to each CDR3 protein, with no DNA. The ten top clones account for roughly 20%, within a sample of some 10,000 distinct CDR3 sequences. The authors defined TPEX cells as CCR7+ PD-1+ TIGIT+ early memory CD8+ T cells carrying exhausted-like traits. The material sequenced was CD8+ T cells from PBMCs. The receptors originated from a human donor in good health.

The chain uses TRBV3-1 and TRBJ1-2; no DNA is available, so the TRBD1 call from TCRdb remains unchecked. There are 15 residues in the CDR3. In germline, CDR1 is LGHDT, CDR2 YNNKEL (reference sequence). The CDR3 protein is CASSQYAGGNYGYTF.

This sequence joins TRBV7-8 and TRBJ2-5; TCRdb's D call, TRBD1, is unchecked because there is no DNA. CDR1 is SGHVS, CDR2 FQNEAQ, per germline. The CDR3 is 18 residues long. The CDR3 loop reads CASSLAGGGTTQLETQYF.

The chain uses TRBV19 and TRBJ2-7; TCRdb proposes TRBD2, but this gene call is untestable without DNA. The germline CDR1 and CDR2 sequences are LNHDA and SQIVND (reference sequence). The CDR3 contains 14 residues. The CDR3 protein is CASSSRLAVYEQYF.

This sequence joins TRBV7-8 and TRBJ1-2; TCRdb's D gene call, TRBD1, goes unchecked for lack of DNA. This CDR3 contains 16 residues. Germline V gene sequence: CDR1 SGHVS, CDR2 FQNEAQ. CDR3 residues: CASSLSRGTLYYGYTF.

This chain connects TRBV9 to TRBJ2-7; TCRdb outputs TRBD1, but without DNA this stays unchecked. Germline values: CDR1 SGDLS, CDR2 YYNGEE. The CDR3 loop spans 15 amino acids. Here the CDR3 reads CASSATFRDTDEQYF.

In terms of frequency, this clonotype is medium-sized. This chain uses TRBV28 with TRBJ2-3; TCRdb returns TRBD2, unconfirmable since there is no DNA. The CDR3 spans 16 residues. CDR1 MDHEN and CDR2 SYDVKM come from the germline V gene. The CDR3: CASSLTSGRAVDTQYF.

The V gene is TRBV29-1, the J gene TRBJ2-7; without DNA, the TCRdb call of TRBD2 cannot be checked. Germline V CDR1 and CDR2: SQVTM, ANQGSEA. CDR3 length: 13 amino acids. CDR3 region: CSVVWTSGYEQYF.

This chain connects TRBV10-2 to TRBJ1-5. From germline, CDR1 is WSHSY and CDR2 SAAADI. The CDR3 is made up of 14 amino acids. CDR3 loop: CASSDSYSNQPQHF.